This entry features one T cell receptor beta chain sequence. As originally analysed: Scientists estimated how many nucleated cells there were by amplifying reference gene primers. Produced via immunoSEQ multiplex PCR; TCRdb's table is partial and in-frame only. V, J and clone size were drawn from that table, and D and trimming were deduced from the DNA. The data hold some 200,000 clones, with roughly 94% observed a single time. These data are taken from a study of blood T cell repertoires in COVID-19. Study at large: Spain, Italy and the United States supplied samples that represented acute and convalescent COVID-19.

CDR3 length: 16 amino acids. V lost 2 bases, J lost 5 bases, and 10 bases stayed unmatched. Germline V gene lookup returns CDR1 LNHDA and CDR2 SQIVND (reference sequence). This chain joins TRBV19 and TRBJ2-7, with 9 bases identical to TRBD1. Sequencing used peripheral blood. This TCR was recovered from a man in his thirties or forties with COVID-19, enrolled during active disease. The CDR3 protein is CASSITSGTGFHEQYF. The CDR3, as DNA: TGTGCCAGTAGTATAACGTCCGGGACAGGGTTCCACGAGCAGTACTTC.